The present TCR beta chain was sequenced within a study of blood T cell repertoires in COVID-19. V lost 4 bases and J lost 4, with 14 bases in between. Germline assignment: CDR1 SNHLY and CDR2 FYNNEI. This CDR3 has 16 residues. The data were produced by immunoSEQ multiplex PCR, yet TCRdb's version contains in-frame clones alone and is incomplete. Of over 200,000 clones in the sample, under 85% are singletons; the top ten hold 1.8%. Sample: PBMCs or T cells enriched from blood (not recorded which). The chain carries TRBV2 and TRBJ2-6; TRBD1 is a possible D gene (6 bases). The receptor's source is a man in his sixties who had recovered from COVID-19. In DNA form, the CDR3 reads TGTGCCAGCAGTGGCGGACAGCCAGGAGGGGCCAACGTCCTGACTTTC. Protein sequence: CASSGGQPGGANVLTF.